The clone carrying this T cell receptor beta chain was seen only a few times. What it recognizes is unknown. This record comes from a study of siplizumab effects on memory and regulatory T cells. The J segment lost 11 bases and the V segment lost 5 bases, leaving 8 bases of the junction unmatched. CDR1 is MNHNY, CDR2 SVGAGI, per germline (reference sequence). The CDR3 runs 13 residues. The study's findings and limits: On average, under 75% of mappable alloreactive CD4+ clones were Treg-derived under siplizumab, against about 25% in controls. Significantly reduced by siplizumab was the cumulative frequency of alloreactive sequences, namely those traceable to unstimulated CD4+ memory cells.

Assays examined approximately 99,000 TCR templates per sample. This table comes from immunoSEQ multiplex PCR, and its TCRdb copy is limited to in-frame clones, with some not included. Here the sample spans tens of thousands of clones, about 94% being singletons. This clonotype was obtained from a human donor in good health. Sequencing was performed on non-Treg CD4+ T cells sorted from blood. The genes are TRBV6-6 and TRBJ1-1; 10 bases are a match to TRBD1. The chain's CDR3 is CASSTGGTGEAFF. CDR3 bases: TGTGCCAGCAGTACCGGGGGGACAGGGGAGGCTTTCTTT.